This note documents a single T cell receptor beta chain sequence. Its antigen remains unidentified. This CDR3 has 14 residues. The V segment lost 4 bases and the J segment 8 bases; nucleotides outside the gene matches: 9. Germline-derived CDR1 and CDR2 are SGHTA and FQGNSA. Scientists amplified the TCR beta CDR3 regions from RNA transcripts. The authors performed first-round RT-PCR with HTBI primers and then a second-round multiplex PCR. MiXCR, run by TCRdb on the multiplex PCR reads, gives a single entry per CDR3 protein. The sample consists of 500,000 to 600,000 distinct CDR3 sequences, roughly 40% of them appearing once. Newly diagnosed, the hyperthyroidism patients had under 2 months' duration and were aged 18 to 65. The sample belongs to a study of Graves' ophthalmopathy and Graves' hyperthyroidism. Study in general: A follow-up of 18 months without ophthalmopathy meant that hyperthyroidism was stable. Whole-study findings and limits: Ophthalmopathy progression prediction by the model yielded a sensitivity of 60% to 71% and a specificity of around 72%.

Sequenced: peripheral blood or thyroid tissue (not recorded which). The chain is built from TRBV7-2 and TRBJ1-2, with 8 bases lining up with TRBD1. The origin of this receptor is an adult man with Graves' hyperthyroidism. The CDR3 here is CASSSIQGAGGYTF. In DNA, the CDR3 is TGTGCCAGCAGCTCAATTCAGGGGGCAGGCGGCTACACCTTC.